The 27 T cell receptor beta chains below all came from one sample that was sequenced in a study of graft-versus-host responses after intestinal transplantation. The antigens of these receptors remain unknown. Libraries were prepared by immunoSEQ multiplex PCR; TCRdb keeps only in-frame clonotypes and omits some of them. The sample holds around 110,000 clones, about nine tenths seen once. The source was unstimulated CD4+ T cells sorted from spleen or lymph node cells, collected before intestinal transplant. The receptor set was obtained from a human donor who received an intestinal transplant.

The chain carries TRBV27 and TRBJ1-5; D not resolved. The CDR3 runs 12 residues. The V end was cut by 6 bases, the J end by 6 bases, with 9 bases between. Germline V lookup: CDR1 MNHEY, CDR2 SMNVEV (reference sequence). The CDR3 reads CASRSAGQPQHF. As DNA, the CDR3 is TGTGCCAGCAGATCCGCGGGTCAGCCCCAGCATTTT.

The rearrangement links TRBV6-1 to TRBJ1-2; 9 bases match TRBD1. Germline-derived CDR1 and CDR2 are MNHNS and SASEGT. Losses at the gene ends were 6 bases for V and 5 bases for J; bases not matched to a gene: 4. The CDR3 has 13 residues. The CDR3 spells CASRSGQGYGYTF. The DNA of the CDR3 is TGTGCCAGCAGGTCTGGACAGGGGTATGGCTACACCTTC.

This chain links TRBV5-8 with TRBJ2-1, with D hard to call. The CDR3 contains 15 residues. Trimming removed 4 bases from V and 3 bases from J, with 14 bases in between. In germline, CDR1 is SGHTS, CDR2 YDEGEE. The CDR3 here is CASSASFQDYNEQFF. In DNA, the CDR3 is TGTGCCAGCAGCGCTTCATTCCAGGACTACAATGAGCAGTTCTTC.

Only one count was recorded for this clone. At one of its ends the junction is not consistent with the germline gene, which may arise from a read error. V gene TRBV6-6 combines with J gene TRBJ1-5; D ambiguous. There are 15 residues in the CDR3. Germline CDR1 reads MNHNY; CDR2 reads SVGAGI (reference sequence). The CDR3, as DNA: TGTGCCAGCAGCCGAACCCGCAATAGCGATCAGCCCCAGCATTTT. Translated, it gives CASSRTRNSDQPQHF.

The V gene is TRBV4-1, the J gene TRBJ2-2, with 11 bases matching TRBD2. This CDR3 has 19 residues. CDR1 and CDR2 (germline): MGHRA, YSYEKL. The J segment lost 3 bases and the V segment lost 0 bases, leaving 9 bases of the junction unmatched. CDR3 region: CASSQEGSGRARYTGELFF. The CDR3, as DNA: TGCGCCAGCAGCCAAGAGGGTAGCGGGAGGGCCAGGTACACCGGGGAGCTGTTTTTT.

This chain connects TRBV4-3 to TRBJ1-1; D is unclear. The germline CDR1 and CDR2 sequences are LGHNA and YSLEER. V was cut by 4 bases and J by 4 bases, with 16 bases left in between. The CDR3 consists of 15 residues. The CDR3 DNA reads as TGCGCCAGCAGCCCCCAAGGAGGGAGGGCCACTGAAGCTTTCTTT. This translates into CASSPQGGRATEAFF.

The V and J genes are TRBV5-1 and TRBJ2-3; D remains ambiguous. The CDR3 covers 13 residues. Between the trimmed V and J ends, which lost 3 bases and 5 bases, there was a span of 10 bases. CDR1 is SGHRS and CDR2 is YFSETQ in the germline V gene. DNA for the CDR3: TGCGCCAGCAGCTGGGCAACCGGAGATACGCAGTATTTT. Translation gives CASSWATGDTQYF. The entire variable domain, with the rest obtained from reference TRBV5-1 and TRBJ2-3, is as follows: KAGVTQTPRYLIKTRGQQVTLSCSPISGHRSVSWYQQTPGQGLQFLFEYFSETQRNKGNFPGRFSGRQFSNSRSEMNVSTLELGDSALYLCASSWATGDTQYFGPGTRLTVL.

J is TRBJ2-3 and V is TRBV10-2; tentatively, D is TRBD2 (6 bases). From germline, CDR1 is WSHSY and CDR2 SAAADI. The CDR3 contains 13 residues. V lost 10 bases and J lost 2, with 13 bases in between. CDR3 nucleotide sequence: TGCGCCACCTCGGGACTTAACACAGATACGCAGTATTTT. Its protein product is CATSGLNTDTQYF.

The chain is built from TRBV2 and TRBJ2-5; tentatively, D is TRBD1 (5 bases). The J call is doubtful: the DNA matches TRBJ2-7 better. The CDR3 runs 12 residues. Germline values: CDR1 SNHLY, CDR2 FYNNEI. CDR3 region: CASTSTAYEQYF. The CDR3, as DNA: TGTGCCAGCACCTCGACAGCCTACGAGCAGTACTTC.

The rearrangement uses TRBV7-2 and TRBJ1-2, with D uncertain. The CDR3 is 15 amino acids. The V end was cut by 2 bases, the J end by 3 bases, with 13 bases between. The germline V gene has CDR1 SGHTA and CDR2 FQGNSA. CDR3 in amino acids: CASSLQGRGDYGYTF. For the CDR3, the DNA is TGTGCCAGCAGCTTACAAGGAAGAGGCGACTATGGCTACACCTTC.

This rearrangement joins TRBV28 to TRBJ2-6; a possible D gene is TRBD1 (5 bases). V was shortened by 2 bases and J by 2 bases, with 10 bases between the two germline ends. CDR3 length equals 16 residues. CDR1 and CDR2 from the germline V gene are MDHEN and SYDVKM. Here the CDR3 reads CASSLQGLPGANVLTF. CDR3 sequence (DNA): TGTGCCAGCAGTTTACAGGGTCTGCCTGGGGCCAACGTCCTGACTTTC.

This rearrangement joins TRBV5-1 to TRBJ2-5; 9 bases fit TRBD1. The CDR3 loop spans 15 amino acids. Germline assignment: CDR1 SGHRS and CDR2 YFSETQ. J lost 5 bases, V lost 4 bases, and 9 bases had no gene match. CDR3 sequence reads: CASSPAGQGVETQYF. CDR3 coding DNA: TGCGCCAGCAGCCCGGCGGGACAGGGCGTCGAGACCCAGTACTTC.

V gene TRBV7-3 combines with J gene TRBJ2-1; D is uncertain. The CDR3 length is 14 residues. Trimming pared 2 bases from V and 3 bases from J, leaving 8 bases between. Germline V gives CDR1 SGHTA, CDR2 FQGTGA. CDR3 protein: CASSLGPYYNEQFF. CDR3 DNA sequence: TGTGCCAGCAGCTTAGGGCCATACTACAATGAGCAGTTCTTC.

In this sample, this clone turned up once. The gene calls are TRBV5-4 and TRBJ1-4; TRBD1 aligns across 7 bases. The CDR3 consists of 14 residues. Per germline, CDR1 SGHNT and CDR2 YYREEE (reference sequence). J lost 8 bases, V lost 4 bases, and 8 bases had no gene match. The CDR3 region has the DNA TGTGCCAGCAGCATAAGGGGGCGTAGAGAAAAACTGTTTTTT. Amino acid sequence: CASSIRGRREKLFF.

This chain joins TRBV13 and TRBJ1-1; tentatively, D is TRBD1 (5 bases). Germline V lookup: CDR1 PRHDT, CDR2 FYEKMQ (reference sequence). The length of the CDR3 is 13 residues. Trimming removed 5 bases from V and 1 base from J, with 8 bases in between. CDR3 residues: CASSTDRNTEAFF. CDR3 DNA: TGTGCCAGCAGCACCGACAGGAACACTGAAGCTTTCTTT.

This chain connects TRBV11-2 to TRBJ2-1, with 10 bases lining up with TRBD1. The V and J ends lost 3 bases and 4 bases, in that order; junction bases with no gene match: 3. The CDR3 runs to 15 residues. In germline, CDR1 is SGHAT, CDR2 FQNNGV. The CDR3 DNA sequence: TGTGCCAGCAGCTTCGACAGGGGGCCTTACAATGAGCAGTTCTTC. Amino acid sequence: CASSFDRGPYNEQFF.

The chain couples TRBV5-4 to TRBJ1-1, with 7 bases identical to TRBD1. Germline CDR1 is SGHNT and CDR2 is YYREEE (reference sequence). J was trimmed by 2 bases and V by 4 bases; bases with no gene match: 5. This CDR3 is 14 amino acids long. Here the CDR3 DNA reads TGTGCCAGCAGCATCGGGACAGCCAACACTGAAGCTTTCTTT. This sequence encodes CASSIGTANTEAFF.

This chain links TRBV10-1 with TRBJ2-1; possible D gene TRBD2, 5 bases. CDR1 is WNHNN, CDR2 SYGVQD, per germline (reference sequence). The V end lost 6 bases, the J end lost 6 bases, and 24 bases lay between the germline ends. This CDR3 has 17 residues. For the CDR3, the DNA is TGCGCCAGCAGCCAGACCGGGGTCCCCTCTGGAGTCAATGAGCAGTTCTTC. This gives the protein CASSQTGVPSGVNEQFF.

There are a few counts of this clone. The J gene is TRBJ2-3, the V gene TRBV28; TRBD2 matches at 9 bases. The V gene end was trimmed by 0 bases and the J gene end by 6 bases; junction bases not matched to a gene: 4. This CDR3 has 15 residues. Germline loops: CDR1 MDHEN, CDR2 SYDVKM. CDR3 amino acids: CASSLWGSGSDTQYF. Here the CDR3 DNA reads TGTGCCAGCAGTTTATGGGGTAGCGGGAGCGATACGCAGTATTTT. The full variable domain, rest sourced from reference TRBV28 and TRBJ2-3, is DVKVTQSSRYLVKRTGEKVFLECVQDMDHENMFWYRQDPGLGLRLIYFSYDVKMKEKGDIPEGYSVSREKKERFSLILESASTNQTSMYLCASSLWGSGSDTQYFGPGTRLTVL.

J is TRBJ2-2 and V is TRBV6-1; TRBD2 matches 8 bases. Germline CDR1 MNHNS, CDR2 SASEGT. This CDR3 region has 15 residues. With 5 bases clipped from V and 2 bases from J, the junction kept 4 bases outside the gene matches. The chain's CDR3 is CASSWTSSNTGELFF. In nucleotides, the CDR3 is TGTGCCAGCAGTTGGACTAGCTCTAACACCGGGGAGCTGTTTTTT.

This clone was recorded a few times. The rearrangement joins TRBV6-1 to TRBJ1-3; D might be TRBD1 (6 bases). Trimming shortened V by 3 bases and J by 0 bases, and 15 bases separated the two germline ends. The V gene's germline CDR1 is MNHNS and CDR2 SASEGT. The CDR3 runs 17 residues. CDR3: CASSEEQGGYSGNTIYF. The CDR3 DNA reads TGTGCCAGCAGTGAGGAACAGGGTGGTTACTCTGGAAACACCATATATTTT.

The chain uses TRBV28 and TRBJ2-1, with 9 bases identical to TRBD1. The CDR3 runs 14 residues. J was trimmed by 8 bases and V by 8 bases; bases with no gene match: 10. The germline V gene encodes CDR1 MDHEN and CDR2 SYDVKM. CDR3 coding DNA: TGTGCCAGCCTAAACAGGGGGCTGGTGTATGAGCAGTTCTTC. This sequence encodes CASLNRGLVYEQFF.

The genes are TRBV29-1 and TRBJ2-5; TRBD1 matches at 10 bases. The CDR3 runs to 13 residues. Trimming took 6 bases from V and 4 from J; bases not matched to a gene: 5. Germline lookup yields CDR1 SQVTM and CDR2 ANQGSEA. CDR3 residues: CSVRQGAGETQYF. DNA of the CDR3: TGCAGCGTCCGACAGGGGGCGGGAGAGACCCAGTACTTC.

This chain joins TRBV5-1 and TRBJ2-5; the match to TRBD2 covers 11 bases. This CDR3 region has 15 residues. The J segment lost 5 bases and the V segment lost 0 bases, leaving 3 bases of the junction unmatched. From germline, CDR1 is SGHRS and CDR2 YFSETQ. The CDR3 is CASSLAIAGGETQYF. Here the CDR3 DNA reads TGCGCCAGCAGCTTGGCGATAGCGGGAGGGGAGACCCAGTACTTC. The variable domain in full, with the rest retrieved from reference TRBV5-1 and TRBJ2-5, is KAGVTQTPRYLIKTRGQQVTLSCSPISGHRSVSWYQQTPGQGLQFLFEYFSETQRNKGNFPGRFSGRQFSNSRSEMNVSTLELGDSALYLCASSLAIAGGETQYFGPGTRLLVL.

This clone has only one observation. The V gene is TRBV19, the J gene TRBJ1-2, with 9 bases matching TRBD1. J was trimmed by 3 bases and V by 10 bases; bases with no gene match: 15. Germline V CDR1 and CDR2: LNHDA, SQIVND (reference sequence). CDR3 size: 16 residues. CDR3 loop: CATVPGQGVGDYGYTF. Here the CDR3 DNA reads TGTGCCACCGTCCCGGGACAGGGAGTGGGGGACTATGGCTACACCTTC.

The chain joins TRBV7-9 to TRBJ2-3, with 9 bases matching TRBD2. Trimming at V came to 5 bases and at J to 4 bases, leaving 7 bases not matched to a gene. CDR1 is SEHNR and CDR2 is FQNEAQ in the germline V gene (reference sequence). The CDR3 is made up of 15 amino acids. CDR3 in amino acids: CASSLSGGGSDTQYF. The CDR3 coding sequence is TGTGCCAGCAGCCTTAGCGGGGGTGGGTCAGATACGCAGTATTTT. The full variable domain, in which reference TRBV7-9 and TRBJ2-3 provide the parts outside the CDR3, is DTGVSQNPRHKITKRGQNVTFRCDPISEHNRLYWYRQTLGQGPEFLTYFQNEAQLEKSRLLSDRFSAERPKGSFSTLEIQRTEQGDSAMYLCASSLSGGGSDTQYFGPGTRLTVL.

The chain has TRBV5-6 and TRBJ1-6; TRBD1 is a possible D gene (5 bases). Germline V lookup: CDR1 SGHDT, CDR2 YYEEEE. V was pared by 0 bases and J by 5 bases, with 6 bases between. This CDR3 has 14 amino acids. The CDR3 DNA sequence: TGTGCCAGCAGCTTGGCCAGGGATAATTCACCCCTCCACTTT. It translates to CASSLARDNSPLHF.